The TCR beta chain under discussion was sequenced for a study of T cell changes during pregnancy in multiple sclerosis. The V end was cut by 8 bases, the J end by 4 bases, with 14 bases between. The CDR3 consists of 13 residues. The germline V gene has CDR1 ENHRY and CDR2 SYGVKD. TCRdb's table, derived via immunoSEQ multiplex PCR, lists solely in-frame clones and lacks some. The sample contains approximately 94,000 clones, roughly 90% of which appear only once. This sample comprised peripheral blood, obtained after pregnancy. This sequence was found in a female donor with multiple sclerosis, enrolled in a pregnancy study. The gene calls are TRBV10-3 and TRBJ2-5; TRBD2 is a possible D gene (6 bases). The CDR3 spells CAISGLRGETQYF. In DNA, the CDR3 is TGTGCCATCTCGGGACTCAGAGGAGAGACCCAGTACTTC.